A single sample gave rise to the 27 T cell receptor beta chains below, sequenced in a study of identical twins. TCRdb redid the calling of the 5' RACE reads with MiXCR, one entry per CDR3 protein. The sample lists 450,000 to 600,000 distinct CDR3 sequences, approximately 20% seen once, with about 0.48% in the top ten. The same data also contributed to another study, on yellow fever vaccine responses in identical twins.

Sequencing input: CD4+ T cells sorted from blood. The receptors here all came from a woman aged 18-35 years in good health.

This clonotype was seen only a few times. This chain connects TRBV5-1 to TRBJ1-3; TRBD1 aligns across 7 bases. The CDR3 is made up of 15 amino acids. The junction had 5 bases not matched to a gene; V was cut back by 4 bases and J by 1 base. Germline V gene sequence: CDR1 SGHRS, CDR2 YFSETQ. The CDR3 DNA sequence: TGCGCCAGCAGCCCGGCGACAGGGTCTGGAAACACCATATATTTT. Protein product: CASSPATGSGNTIYF. The full variable domain, with the rest looked up from reference TRBV5-1 and TRBJ1-3, is KAGVTQTPRYLIKTRGQQVTLSCSPISGHRSVSWYQQTPGQGLQFLFEYFSETQRNKGNFPGRFSGRQFSNSRSEMNVSTLELGDSALYLCASSPATGSGNTIYFGEGSWLTVV.

This clonotype was recorded a few times. This chain joins TRBV7-9 and TRBJ2-1; D possibly corresponds to TRBD2 (6 bases). Trimming stripped 5 bases from V and 5 bases from J, with 16 bases between. The CDR3 totals 15 residues. Germline CDR1 and CDR2: SEHNR and FQNEAQ (reference sequence). This CDR3 is CASSVNTGLNNEQFF. In nucleotides, the CDR3 is TGTGCCAGCAGCGTAAACACTGGACTAAACAATGAGCAGTTCTTC.

The rearrangement uses TRBV24-1 and TRBJ2-1; 11 nucleotides agree with TRBD2. Per the germline V gene, CDR1 is KGHDR and CDR2 is SFDVKD. V lost 2 bases and J lost 10; bases outside the gene matches: 9. This CDR3 spans 16 amino acids. The chain's CDR3 is CATSDYGTSGFYEQFF. In DNA form, the CDR3 reads TGTGCCACCAGTGATTACGGGACTAGCGGTTTCTACGAGCAGTTCTTC.

The chain recombines TRBV20-1 with TRBJ2-1; D call uncertain. Trimming took off 2 bases at V and 0 bases at J, with 8 bases between the two ends. The CDR3 is 14 residues long. The germline V gene has CDR1 DFQATT and CDR2 SNEGSKA (reference sequence). CDR3 in amino acids: CSARYGASYNEQFF. The DNA for the CDR3 is TGCAGTGCTAGATACGGAGCCTCCTACAATGAGCAGTTCTTC.

The chain has TRBV11-2 and TRBJ2-3; 11 nucleotides match TRBD2. Unmatched junction bases numbered 10, after V lost 6 bases and J lost 2 bases. Germline V gene sequence: CDR1 SGHAT, CDR2 FQNNGV. This CDR3 region has 17 residues. In DNA form, the CDR3 reads TGTGCCAGCAGACCAATAGCGGGAGGGCCCAACACAGATACGCAGTATTTT. Protein sequence: CASRPIAGGPNTDTQYF.

This clonotype was detected ten times or more. The chain recombines TRBV10-3 with TRBJ2-1; D might be TRBD2 (5 bases). CDR3 length equals 16 residues. Trimming removed 0 bases from V and 2 bases from J, with 11 bases in between. CDR1 is ENHRY and CDR2 is SYGVKD in the germline V gene. CDR3 sequence (DNA): TGTGCCATCAGTGAGTCTGCCGGGATGGCCTACAATGAGCAGTTCTTC. It translates to CAISESAGMAYNEQFF.

The V gene is TRBV29-1, the J gene TRBJ2-1; 7 bases fit TRBD2. The J segment lost 5 bases and the V segment lost 5 bases, leaving 9 bases of the junction unmatched. This CDR3 contains 14 residues. CDR1 is SQVTM, CDR2 ANQGSEA, per germline. CDR3 residues: CSVSGGSQNNEQFF. The CDR3 DNA follows: TGCAGCGTTAGTGGCGGGAGCCAGAACAATGAGCAGTTCTTC.

This clonotype showed up many times. Here the CDR3 reads CSATASGGLHNEQFF. As DNA, the CDR3 is TGCAGTGCCACCGCTAGCGGGGGCCTGCACAATGAGCAGTTCTTC. This rearrangement joins TRBV20-1 to TRBJ2-1; 10 positions match TRBD2. From germline, CDR1 is DFQATT and CDR2 SNEGSKA (reference sequence). The CDR3 length is 15 residues. V was pared by 6 bases and J by 5 bases, with 10 bases of the junction left unmatched.

The gene calls are TRBV10-2 and TRBJ1-3, with no clear D. V lost 6 bases, J lost 0 bases, and 9 bases lay in between. The CDR3 length is 14 residues. Germline V gene sequence: CDR1 WSHSY, CDR2 SAAADI. Here the CDR3 reads CASRGPFSGNTIYF. CDR3 in DNA: TGCGCCAGCAGAGGCCCGTTCTCTGGAAACACCATATATTTT.

The chain has TRBV20-1 and TRBJ1-4, with no clear D. This CDR3 has 12 amino acids. The germline V gene has CDR1 DFQATT and CDR2 SNEGSKA (reference sequence). Deletions cut 1 base from V and 7 bases from J, with 7 bases between. The CDR3 reads CSARGLGEKLFF. CDR3 bases: TGCAGTGCTAGAGGCTTGGGTGAAAAACTGTTTTTT.

In this sample, this clonotype turned up a few times. V and J are TRBV14 and TRBJ1-1; D gene uncertain. V lost 4 bases, J lost 9 bases, and 12 bases lay in between. Germline assignment: CDR1 SGHDN and CDR2 FVKESK. There are 12 residues in the CDR3. CDR3 coding DNA: TGTGCCAGCAGCCCCGGGCCTCTGAAAGCTTTCTTT. Translating gives CASSPGPLKAFF.

A few counts support this clonotype. The chain combines TRBV2 with TRBJ2-5, with 11 bases lining up with TRBD2. CDR1 SNHLY and CDR2 FYNNEI come from the germline V gene. The V segment lost 4 bases and the J segment 5 bases; nucleotides outside the gene matches: 21. The CDR3 loop spans 20 amino acids. In nucleotides, the CDR3 is TGTGCCAGCAGTGTCAACAGGGGGCCAATTAGCGGGAGGGCCTTTGAGACCCAGTACTTC. This sequence encodes CASSVNRGPISGRAFETQYF.

This clonotype was seen a few times. The V call is TRBV25-1, the J call TRBJ2-1; the match to TRBD2 covers 8 bases. The V gene's germline CDR1 is MGHDK and CDR2 SYGVNS. V shed 1 base and J 2 bases; nucleotides not matched to a gene: 10. This CDR3 has 18 residues. Here the CDR3 DNA reads TGTGCCAGCAGTGAATTAAGCGGGAGCCGAGGGGCCTACAATGAGCAGTTCTTC. Protein: CASSELSGSRGAYNEQFF.

The rearrangement joins TRBV20-1 to TRBJ2-3, with 9 bases matching TRBD1. There are 11 residues in the CDR3. The germline V gene has CDR1 DFQATT and CDR2 SNEGSKA (reference sequence). V was pared by 6 bases and J by 6 bases, with 1 base of the junction left unmatched. CDR3 coding DNA: TGCAGTGCAACAGGGGGCGATACGCAGTATTTT. This gives the protein CSATGGDTQYF.

This chain joins TRBV4-1 and TRBJ2-2, with no clear D. The CDR3 has 17 amino acids. The V end was cut by 4 bases, the J end by 6 bases, with 21 bases between. Looked up from germline, CDR1 is MGHRA and CDR2 is YSYEKL. The CDR3 bases are TGCGCCAGCAGCCGCACAGAGGCAGAGAGATCATCCGGGGAGCTGTTTTTT. Translated, it gives CASSRTEAERSSGELFF.

The chain joins TRBV4-1 to TRBJ2-1; D may match TRBD1 or TRBD2 (5 bases each). The V end lost 1 base, the J end lost 4 bases, and 20 bases lay between the germline ends. The CDR3 has 18 residues. Germline V lookup: CDR1 MGHRA, CDR2 YSYEKL. The CDR3 here is CASSQGGPGTNTYNEQFF. CDR3 in DNA: TGCGCCAGCAGCCAAGGAGGCCCCGGGACCAATACTTACAATGAGCAGTTCTTC.

This rearrangement joins TRBV5-1 to TRBJ2-1, with TRBD1 identical over 7 bases. Losses at the gene ends were 4 bases for V and 1 base for J; bases not matched to a gene: 5. CDR1 SGHRS and CDR2 YFSETQ come from the germline V gene. This CDR3 is built from 15 residues. For the CDR3, the DNA is TGCGCCAGCAGCATACTACAGGGGTCCTACAATGAGCAGTTCTTC. Residues: CASSILQGSYNEQFF.

This clonotype was counted a few times. The chain combines TRBV20-1 with TRBJ1-2; TRBD1 agrees at 9 bases. The CDR3 has 13 amino acids. V trimming: 7 bases; J trimming: 10 bases; junction bases outside the gene matches: 13. CDR1 DFQATT and CDR2 SNEGSKA come from the germline V gene (reference sequence). The CDR3 DNA reads as TGCAGTGGCCCCCCGGGACAGGGAGAAGACTACACCTTC. It yields the protein CSGPPGQGEDYTF.

This clonotype was seen a handful of times. V usage is TRBV20-1 and J usage is TRBJ2-3; 10 positions match TRBD2. CDR1 and CDR2 (germline): DFQATT, SNEGSKA (reference sequence). V trimming: 4 bases; J trimming: 2 bases; junction bases outside the gene matches: 9. The CDR3 has 16 residues. CDR3 residues: CSATGGLAGVTDTQYF. The CDR3 DNA reads TGCAGTGCTACCGGGGGCCTAGCGGGGGTCACAGATACGCAGTATTTT.

This clonotype has just a few counts. V usage is TRBV10-2 and J usage is TRBJ1-1; TRBD1 might be the D (6 bases). CDR1 WSHSY and CDR2 SAAADI come from the germline V gene. This CDR3 comprises 14 residues. Trimming removed 3 bases from V and 10 bases from J, with 18 bases in between. In DNA, the CDR3 is TGCGCCAGCAGTGAAAGGTGGGGGCCCGAGGGAGCTTTCTTT. Amino acids: CASSERWGPEGAFF.

The chain employs TRBV27 and TRBJ1-4, with D perhaps TRBD1 (5 bases). V lost 6 bases to trimming and J lost 7 bases, with 18 bases between them. The CDR3 has 15 residues. Germline V lookup: CDR1 MNHEY, CDR2 SMNVEV (reference sequence). The CDR3 bases are TGTGCCAGCAGCCCCGCCGGGGGGTTCCGTGAAAAACTGTTTTTT. Translating gives CASSPAGGFREKLFF.

The chain links TRBV3-1 to TRBJ2-3, with 13 bases lining up with TRBD2. V lost 11 bases and J lost 4; bases outside the gene matches: 18. The CDR3 runs 18 residues. Germline V gene data show CDR1 as LGHDT and CDR2 as YNNKEL (reference sequence). CDR3 in DNA: TGTGCCTGCTCCCAAGATATGGGACTAGCGGGATACGCAGATACGCAGTATTTT. As protein: CACSQDMGLAGYADTQYF.

The chain employs TRBV19 and TRBJ2-7, with a tentative D call TRBD2 (6 bases). Trimming stripped 4 bases from V and 3 bases from J, with 16 bases between. Germline V gene lookup returns CDR1 LNHDA and CDR2 SQIVND (reference sequence). The CDR3 has 15 residues. CDR3 protein: CASSTIWGENYEQYV. Written as DNA, the CDR3 is TGTGCCAGTAGTACCATTTGGGGGGAGAACTACGAGCAGTACGTC.

The chain recombines TRBV9 with TRBJ2-2, with unresolved D. Trimming took 0 bases from V and 2 from J, leaving 11 bases between them. Germline-derived CDR1 and CDR2 are SGDLS and YYNGEE. The CDR3 loop spans 16 amino acids. In nucleotides, the CDR3 is TGTGCCAGCAGCGTAGGGATAGCACCCAACACCGGGGAGCTGTTTTTT. Its protein product is CASSVGIAPNTGELFF.

The chain employs TRBV5-1 and TRBJ2-3; D may be TRBD2 (6 bases). Germline V lookup: CDR1 SGHRS, CDR2 YFSETQ. The V end was cut by 2 bases, the J end by 1 base, with 11 bases between. CDR3 size: 15 residues. The CDR3 loop is CASSFDQRGTDTQYF. In nucleotides, the CDR3 is TGCGCCAGCAGCTTTGATCAGCGGGGCACAGATACGCAGTATTTT.

The rearrangement joins TRBV12-3 or TRBV12-4 to TRBJ2-5; D unresolved. This CDR3 comprises 11 residues. V was pared by 6 bases and J by 4 bases, with 6 bases between. The CDR3 loop is CASSNLETQYF. The CDR3 bases are TGTGCCAGCAGCAACCTAGAGACCCAGTACTTC.

This clonotype appeared a few times. The chain couples TRBV20-1 to TRBJ2-1; 12 positions agree with TRBD2. Germline V gives CDR1 DFQATT, CDR2 SNEGSKA (reference sequence). The CDR3 extends over 13 amino acids. V lost 6 bases and J lost 7; bases outside the gene matches: 4. The DNA for the CDR3 is TGCAGTGCCCGGACTAGCGGGATTAATGAGCAGTTCTTC. Its translation: CSARTSGINEQFF.